The clone carrying this T cell receptor (beta chain) has a handful of counts. Its antigen is currently unknown. A second about 7 to 11 cycle PCR used barcoded and J-beta primers. Using its own MiXCR run on the 5' RACE reads, TCRdb lists one record per CDR3 protein. The data show 600,000 or so distinct CDR3 sequences, 47% seen once. The data belong to a study of blood T cells in healthy people across ages. Study-wide results and caveats: No conclusive comparison of naive versus antigen-experienced cells was possible with unsorted PBMCs. Researchers deemed the diversity estimates from one million T cells underestimates. Donors of long life had a larger count of naive CD4+ cells and greater diversity than aged donors.

Per the germline V gene, CDR1 is DFQATT and CDR2 is SNEGSKA (reference sequence). Trimming pared 6 bases from V and 3 bases from J, leaving 14 bases between. This CDR3 contains 13 residues. Collection of 8.5 to 10 milliliters of peripheral blood was performed for each donor. The sequence was collected from a man aged 80 or over in good health. Sequencing was performed on blood. The chain recombines TRBV20-1 with TRBJ2-5, with a weak D call TRBD1 (5 bases). CDR3 protein: CSAQQGAEETQYF. The CDR3 DNA sequence: TGCAGTGCCCAACAAGGGGCGGAAGAGACCCAGTACTTC.